Included here is one T cell receptor beta chain sequence, with context. The data are from a study of shared T cell receptors in the human thymus. Clones were sequenced by immunoSEQ multiplex PCR, and TCRdb holds only the in-frame ones, with some missing. The repertoire holds 450,000 to 650,000 clones, with approximately 80% as singletons. Germline lookup yields CDR1 SGHNT and CDR2 YYREEE (reference sequence). The V gene end was trimmed by 4 bases and the J gene end by 2 bases; junction bases not matched to a gene: 5. The CDR3 spans 14 residues. The sample also formed part of further work on human thymus T cells. From that second work: Donors consisted of healthy Finnish infants (having corrective surgery for congenital heart defects). Resections from corrective heart surgery supplied the thymus tissue. Among thymic and blood repertoires, usage of V and J genes appeared biased.

This sequence joins TRBV5-4 and TRBJ1-1, with TRBD1 matching over 7 bases. Sequenced: thymocytes. The clonotype comes from a boy under two years old with a congenital heart defect. CDR3 DNA sequence: TGTGCCAGCAGCACGGGACAGAGAAACACTGAAGCTTTCTTT. It specifies CASSTGQRNTEAFF.